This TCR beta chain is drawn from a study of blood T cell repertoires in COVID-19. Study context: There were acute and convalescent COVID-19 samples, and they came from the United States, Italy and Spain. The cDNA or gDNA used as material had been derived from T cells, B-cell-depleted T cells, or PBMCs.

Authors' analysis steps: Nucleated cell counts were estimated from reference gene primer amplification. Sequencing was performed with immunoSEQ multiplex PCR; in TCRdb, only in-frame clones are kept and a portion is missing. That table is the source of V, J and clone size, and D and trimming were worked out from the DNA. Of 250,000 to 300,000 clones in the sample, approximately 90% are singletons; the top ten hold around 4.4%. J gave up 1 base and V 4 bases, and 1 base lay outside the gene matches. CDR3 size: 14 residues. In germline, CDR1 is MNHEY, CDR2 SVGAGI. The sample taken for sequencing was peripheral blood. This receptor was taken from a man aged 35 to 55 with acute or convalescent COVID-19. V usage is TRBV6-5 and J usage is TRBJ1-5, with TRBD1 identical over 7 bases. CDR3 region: CASSWGQSNQPQHF. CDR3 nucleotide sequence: TGTGCCAGCAGTTGGGGACAGAGCAATCAGCCCCAGCATTTT.